Listed below are T cell receptor beta chains from one sample, sequenced in a study of blood T cell repertoires in COVID-19. The assay was immunoSEQ multiplex PCR, and TCRdb's table has in-frame clones only and misses some. The repertoire holds around 390,000 clones, with 87% as singletons. The sequenced material came from PBMCs or T cells enriched from blood (not recorded which). The receptor source for this set is a woman in her forties or fifties who had recovered from COVID-19. Each CDR3 is given with its conserved first and last residue. The D gene is left open where the match is weak. A row's size may be missing; if present it is once, few, many or a size class.

TRBJ2-7 TRBD2 TRBV19 - TGTGCCAGTAGTATTCGCGGGGGGCGTGGGGCCGAGCAGTACTTC CASSIRGGRGAEQYF
TRBJ1-1 TRBD1 TRBV5-8 - TGTGCCAGCAGCCCATGGACAGGGGAGACTGAAGCTTTCTTT CASSPWTGETEAFF
TRBJ1-2 - TRBV11-1 - TGTGCCAGCAGCTTACCGGGACTCTATGGCTACACCTTC CASSLPGLYGYTF
TRBJ1-6 TRBD1 TRBV27 - TGTGCCAGCAGCCCGGGACAGAAACATTCACCCCTCCACTTT CASSPGQKHSPLHF
TRBJ1-4 - TRBV7-6 - TGTGCCAGCAGCCCCTCCCTCGGACTTAATGAAAAACTGTTTTTT CASSPSLGLNEKLFF
TRBJ1-2 TRBD1 TRBV27 - TGTGCCAGCAGTGCAGGGGACAGGGGGGACTATGGCTACACCTTC CASSAGDRGDYGYTF
TRBJ1-5 - TRBV4-1 few TGCGCCAGCAGCCAAGCGCCGACAGGCAGTCAGCCCCAGCATTTT CASSQAPTGSQPQHF
TRBJ1-6 - TRBV9 - TGTGCCAGCAGCGTAGGGACAGAAAATTCACCCCTCCACTTT CASSVGTENSPLHF
TRBJ1-5 TRBD1 TRBV6-5 - TGTGCCAGCAGTCAGGGGGCCAATCAGCCCCAGCATTTT CASSQGANQPQHF
TRBJ1-2 TRBD1 TRBV27 - TGTGCCAGCAGACCGGGACAGGGGGTGGGTGGCTACACCTTC CASRPGQGVGGYTF
TRBJ1-4 TRBD1 TRBV30 - TGTGCCTGGACTGACAGGGTGGGGGAAAAACTGTTTTTT CAWTDRVGEKLFF
TRBJ2-3 TRBD2 TRBV9 - TGTGCCAGCAGTAGCCTAGGGACTAGCGGAGGCACAGATACGCAGTATTTT CASSSLGTSGGTDTQYF
TRBJ1-6 - TRBV7-2 - TGTGCCAGCAGCTTAGGGACCCTCGGGAGCTCCTATAATTCACCCCTCCACTTT CASSLGTLGSSYNSPLHF
TRBJ2-5 TRBD1 TRBV5-8 - TGTGCCAGCAGCTACGGACAGGGGCAAGAGACCCAGTACTTC CASSYGQGQETQYF
TRBJ2-2 - TRBV28 - TGTGCCAGCAGTTCCCCCCCCGGGGGGCTTAACACCGGGGAGCTGTTTTTT CASSSPPGGLNTGELFF
TRBJ1-1 TRBD1 TRBV5-1 once TGCGCCAGCAGCATATACTCCGGGACAGGGACTGAAGCTTTCTTT CASSIYSGTGTEAFF
TRBJ2-3 TRBD2 TRBV30 - TGTGCCTGGAGTCTGGGGGTAGCGGGGGGGAATTTAGATACGCAGTATTTT CAWSLGVAGGNLDTQYF
TRBJ1-2 - TRBV19 - TGTGCCAGTAGCACATTACAGGGCCAGAACTATGGCTACACCTTC CASSTLQGQNYGYTF
TRBJ1-1 - TRBV25-1 - TGTGCCAGCAGTGATCCCATGAACACTGAAGCTTTCTTT CASSDPMNTEAFF
TRBJ2-1 - TRBV30 - TGTGCCTGGAGTGCCGGGGGACTCCCGGACTTCGTTGAGCAGTTCTTC CAWSAGGLPDFVEQFF
TRBJ1-1 - TRBV6-5 once TGTGCCAGCAGTTACTCCCCCGGAGGGATGAACACTGAAGCTTTCTTT CASSYSPGGMNTEAFF
TRBJ2-7 - TRBV27 - TGTGCCAGCAGTTTAACGGCCAGTGCAGGCTACGAGCAGTACTTC CASSLTASAGYEQYF
TRBJ2-4 - TRBV14 - TGTGCCAGCAGCCAAGATACCTTCGCGGGGACCAAAAACATTCAGTACTTC CASSQDTFAGTKNIQYF
TRBJ2-7 - TRBV19 - TGTGCCAGTAGTCCCAGGTCAGCAACCGAGCAGTACTTC CASSPRSATEQYF
TRBJ2-5 - TRBV7-2 - TGTGCCAGCAGACTACCCGGAGGCGAAGAGACCCAGTACTTC CASRLPGGEETQYF
TRBJ2-3 - TRBV19 - TGTGCCACCCGGGACAGCGGGCCCAGCACAGATACGCAGTATTTT CATRDSGPSTDTQYF
TRBJ1-5 - TRBV3-1/TRBV3-2 - TGTGCCAGCAGCCCCACCCGGGACCGTTCAGGGGCCCAGCATTTT CASSPTRDRSGAQHF
TRBJ1-2 - TRBV5-4 once TGTGCCAGCAGTCCGGAAGCAGGGATCTATGGCTACACCTTC CASSPEAGIYGYTF
TRBJ1-1 TRBD1 TRBV2 - TGTGCCAGCAGCGGAACCGGGACAGAGAACACTGAAGCTTTCTTT CASSGTGTENTEAFF
TRBJ1-1 TRBD1 TRBV28 - TGTGCCAGCAGGCGGACAGGGGGCGGCACTGAAGCTTTCTTT CASRRTGGGTEAFF
TRBJ1-2 TRBD1 TRBV6-5 - TGTGCCAGTAGACAGGGGTCACGCGGCTACACCTTC CASRQGSRGYTF
TRBJ2-7 - TRBV19 - TGTGCCAGTAGTATGAGTCAGGCGGGGCGAAGCGAGCAGTACTTC CASSMSQAGRSEQYF
TRBJ1-2 TRBD1 TRBV4-1 - TGCGCCAGCAGCGGACAGGGTCACTATGGCTACACCTTC CASSGQGHYGYTF
TRBJ1-3 - TRBV18 - TGTGCCAGCTCACATTCGACCGGGAGCTCTGGAAACACCATATATTTT CASSHSTGSSGNTIYF
TRBJ1-4 TRBD1 TRBV28 - TGTGCCAGCAGTATCTCCAGGGGGGTTGCTAATGAAAAACTGTTTTTT CASSISRGVANEKLFF
TRBJ2-7 TRBD1 TRBV19 - TGTGCCAGTAGTATACCGGGACAGGGTACCTACGAGCAGTACTTC CASSIPGQGTYEQYF
TRBJ2-7 TRBD2 TRBV29-1 once TGCAGCGTCGCTAGCGGGGGCCTCTACGAGCAGTACTTC CSVASGGLYEQYF
TRBJ2-5 TRBD2 TRBV7-2 once TGTGCCAGCAGCCCGGGACTAGCCCAAGAGACCCAGTACTTC CASSPGLAQETQYF
TRBJ2-5 - TRBV19 - TGTGCCAGTAAACGCACGGGTATCGTGGAGACCCAGTACTTC CASKRTGIVETQYF
TRBJ2-2 TRBD2 TRBV15 - TGTGCCACCAGTCACCTAGCGGGACCCGGGGAGCTGTTTTTT CATSHLAGPGELFF
TRBJ1-3 - TRBV19 - TGTGCCTCCACGGCGGGGAACACCATATATTTT CASTAGNTIYF
TRBJ2-5 TRBD2 TRBV9 - TGTGCCAGCAGCCCCGGGACTAGCGGAGAGACCCAGTACTTC CASSPGTSGETQYF
TRBJ1-2 - TRBV3-1/TRBV3-2 - TGTGCCAGCAGCCAGGGAGACTATGGCTACACCTTC CASSQGDYGYTF
TRBJ1-5 - TRBV4-3 - TGCGCCAGCAGCCAAGACTCCGGGGAGGGTCAGCCCCAGCATTTT CASSQDSGEGQPQHF
TRBJ2-3 - TRBV19 - TGTGCCAGTAGTCAGGGCGGACAACTGGCAGATACGCAGTATTTT CASSQGGQLADTQYF
TRBJ1-5 - TRBV6-4 - TGTGCCAGCAGTGACTCGATAGGAGGGCCCCAGCATTTT CASSDSIGGPQHF
TRBJ1-1 - TRBV12-3/TRBV12-4 once TGTGCCAGCAGTGCTACGGTGAACACTGAAGCTTTCTTT CASSATVNTEAFF